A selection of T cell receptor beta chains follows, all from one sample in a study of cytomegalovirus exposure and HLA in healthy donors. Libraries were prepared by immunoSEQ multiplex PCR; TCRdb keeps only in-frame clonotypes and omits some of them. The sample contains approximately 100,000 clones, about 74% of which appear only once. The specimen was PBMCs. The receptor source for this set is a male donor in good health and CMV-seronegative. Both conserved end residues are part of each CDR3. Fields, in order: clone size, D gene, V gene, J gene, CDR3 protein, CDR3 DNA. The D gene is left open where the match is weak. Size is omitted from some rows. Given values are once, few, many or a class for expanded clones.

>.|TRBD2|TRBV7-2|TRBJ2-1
CASSPPGLAYNEQFF
TGTGCCAGCAGCCCCCCGGGACTAGCGTACAATGAGCAGTTCTTC
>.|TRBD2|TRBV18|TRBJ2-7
CASSSGLAGSYEQYF
TGTGCCAGCTCATCCGGACTAGCGGGAAGTTACGAGCAGTACTTC
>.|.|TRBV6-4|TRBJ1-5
CASSDNRGSSNQPQHF
TGTGCCAGCAGTGACAACCGGGGAAGTAGCAATCAGCCCCAGCATTTT
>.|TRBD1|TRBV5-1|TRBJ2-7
CASSLGDPGTGGYEQYF
TGCGCCAGCAGCTTGGGGGACCCCGGGACAGGGGGCTACGAGCAGTACTTC
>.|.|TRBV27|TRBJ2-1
CASSLSQGFYEYNEQFF
TGTGCCAGCAGTTTATCACAGGGTTTTTACGAGTACAATGAGCAGTTCTTC
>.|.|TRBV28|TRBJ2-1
CASSVTGYNEQFF
TGTGCCAGCAGTGTCACAGGATACAATGAGCAGTTCTTC
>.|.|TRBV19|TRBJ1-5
CASNSYSNQPQHF
TGTGCCAGTAACAGCTATAGCAATCAGCCCCAGCATTTT
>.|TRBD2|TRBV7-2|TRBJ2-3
CASSPMRLADTDTQYF
TGTGCCAGCAGCCCGATGAGGCTAGCGGACACAGATACGCAGTATTTT
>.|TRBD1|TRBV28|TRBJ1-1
CASSRHQGALNTEAFF
TGTGCCAGCAGCCGACACCAGGGGGCGTTGAACACTGAAGCTTTCTTT
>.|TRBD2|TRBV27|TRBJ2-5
CASSFGGDLETQYF
TGTGCCAGCAGTTTCGGGGGGGATTTAGAGACCCAGTACTTC
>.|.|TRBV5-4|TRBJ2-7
CASSKRSDDYEQYF
TGTGCCAGCAGCAAGCGTAGCGACGACTACGAGCAGTACTTC
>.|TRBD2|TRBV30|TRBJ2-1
CACFRGRASYNEQFF
TGTGCCTGCTTTCGCGGGAGGGCCTCCTACAATGAGCAGTTCTTC
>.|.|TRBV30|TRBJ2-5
CAWSVSRRNQETQYF
TGTGCCTGGAGTGTAAGCCGCAGGAACCAAGAGACCCAGTACTTC
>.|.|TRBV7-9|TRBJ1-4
CASSLAIIVQDEKLFF
TGTGCCAGCAGCTTAGCGATTATTGTGCAGGATGAAAAACTGTTTTTT
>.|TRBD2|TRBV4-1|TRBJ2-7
CASSQGPAGLAGEQYF
TGCGCCAGCAGCCAAGGACCGGCGGGACTAGCTGGCGAGCAGTACTTC
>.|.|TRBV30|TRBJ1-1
CAWSPRGGSEAFF
TGTGCCTGGAGCCCGAGGGGGGGGAGTGAAGCTTTCTTT
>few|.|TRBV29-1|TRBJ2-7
CSVEGGSASYEQYF
TGCAGCGTTGAAGGAGGGTCGGCCTCTTACGAGCAGTACTTC
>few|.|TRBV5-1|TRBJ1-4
CASSLGQVDEKLFF
TGCGCCAGCAGCTTGGGTCAGGTTGATGAAAAACTGTTTTTT
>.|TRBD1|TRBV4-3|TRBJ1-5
CASSQGQGINQPQHF
TGCGCCAGCAGCCAGGGACAGGGCATCAATCAGCCCCAGCATTTT
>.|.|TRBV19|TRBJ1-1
CASSSTGSGWSSEAFF
TGTGCCAGTAGTTCAACAGGGTCGGGGTGGTCGTCTGAAGCTTTCTTT
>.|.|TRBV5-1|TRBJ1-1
CASSLGWGLNTEAFF
TGCGCCAGCAGCTTGGGGTGGGGGCTGAACACTGAAGCTTTCTTT
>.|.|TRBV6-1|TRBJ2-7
CASSSRSSYEQYF
TGTGCCAGCAGTTCACGTAGCTCCTACGAGCAGTACTTC
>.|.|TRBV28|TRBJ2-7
CASSFDYMSSYEQYF
TGTGCCAGCAGTTTTGACTATATGAGCTCCTACGAGCAGTACTTC
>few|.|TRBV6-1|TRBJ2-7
CASSEYSYFGQPPYEQYF
TGTGCCAGCAGTGAATACTCTTATTTTGGACAGCCTCCCTACGAGCAGTACTTC
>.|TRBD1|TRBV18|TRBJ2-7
CASSSRDRREQYF
TGTGCCAGCTCATCACGGGACAGAAGGGAGCAGTACTTC
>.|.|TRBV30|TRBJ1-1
CAWIPQGLMNTEAFF
TGTGCCTGGATTCCCCAGGGGCTTATGAACACTGAAGCTTTCTTT
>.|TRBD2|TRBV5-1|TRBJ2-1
CASSLGTSGRYNEQFF
TGCGCCAGCAGCTTGGGGACTAGCGGTCGCTACAATGAGCAGTTCTTC
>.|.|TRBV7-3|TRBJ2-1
CASSPYPGEENEQFF
TGTGCCAGCAGCCCGTACCCGGGGGAAGAGAATGAGCAGTTCTTC
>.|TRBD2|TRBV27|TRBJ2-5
CASSPSPVTSGAQETQYF
TGTGCCAGCAGTCCCTCCCCTGTGACTAGCGGGGCACAAGAGACCCAGTACTTC
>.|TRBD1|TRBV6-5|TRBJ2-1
CASSYAGGQGHEQFF
TGTGCCAGCAGTTACGCGGGGGGACAGGGGCATGAGCAGTTCTTC
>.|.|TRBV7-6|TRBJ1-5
CASSRYSNQPQHF
TGTGCCAGCAGTCGTTATAGCAATCAGCCCCAGCATTTT
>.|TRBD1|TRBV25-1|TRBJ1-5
CASSEYRGGAGNQPQHF
TGTGCCAGCAGTGAATACCGAGGGGGCGCAGGAAATCAGCCCCAGCATTTT
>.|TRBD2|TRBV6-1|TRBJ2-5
CASSGGTSGRYRETQYF
TGTGCCAGCAGTGGGGGGACTAGCGGGAGGTACCGGGAGACCCAGTACTTC
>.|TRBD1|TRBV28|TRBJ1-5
CASSFVGTGRPQPQHF
TGTGCCAGCAGTTTCGTCGGGACAGGTAGACCTCAGCCCCAGCATTTT
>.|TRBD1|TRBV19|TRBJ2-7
CASSMSLRTGGNYEQYF
TGTGCCAGTAGTATGTCCCTGAGGACAGGGGGCAACTACGAGCAGTACTTC
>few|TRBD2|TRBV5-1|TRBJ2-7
CASSLELAGVAPYEQYF
TGCGCCAGCAGCTTGGAACTAGCGGGAGTAGCCCCCTACGAGCAGTACTTC
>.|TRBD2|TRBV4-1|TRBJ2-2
CASSQDLRLAVNTGELFF
TGCGCCAGCAGCCAAGATCTTCGGCTAGCGGTGAACACCGGGGAGCTGTTTTTT
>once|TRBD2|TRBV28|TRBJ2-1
CASSLVAGGVWEQFF
TGTGCCAGCAGTTTAGTAGCGGGAGGGGTCTGGGAGCAGTTCTTC
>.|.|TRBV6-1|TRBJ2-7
CASSERDQSWEQYF
TGTGCCAGCAGTGAGCGGGACCAGTCTTGGGAGCAGTACTTC
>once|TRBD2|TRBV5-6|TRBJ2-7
CASSEGTSGRLGYEQYF
TGTGCCAGCAGCGAAGGGACTAGCGGGAGGTTGGGCTACGAGCAGTATTTC
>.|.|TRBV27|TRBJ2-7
CASSAAGTPSYEQYF
TGTGCCAGCAGTGCCGCCGGGACTCCCTCCTACGAGCAGTACTTC
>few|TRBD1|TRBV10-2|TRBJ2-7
CASSESGGIYEQYF
TGCGCCAGCAGTGAGTCAGGGGGCATCTACGAGCAGTACTTC
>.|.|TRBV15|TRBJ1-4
CATSRDRDSGEKLFF
TGTGCCACCAGCAGAGATAGGGACTCGGGCGAAAAACTGTTTTTT
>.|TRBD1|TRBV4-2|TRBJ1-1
CASSQTPGQGGTEAFF
TGTGCCAGCAGCCAGACCCCGGGACAGGGAGGCACTGAAGCTTTCTTT
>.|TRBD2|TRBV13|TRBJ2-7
CASSLGLFGTSPSEQYF
TGTGCCAGCAGCTTAGGCCTTTTCGGGACTAGCCCGTCCGAGCAGTACTTC
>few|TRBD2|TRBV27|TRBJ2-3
CASSFQGGRAADTQYF
TGTGCCAGCAGTTTTCAGGGCGGGAGGGCCGCAGATACGCAGTATTTT
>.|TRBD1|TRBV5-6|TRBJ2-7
CASSSTGQSSYEQYF
TGTGCCAGCAGCTCGACGGGACAGAGCTCCTACGAGCAGTACTTC
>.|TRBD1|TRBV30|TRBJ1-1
CAWITGGFQAFF
TGTGCCTGGATAACAGGGGGCTTCCAAGCTTTCTTT
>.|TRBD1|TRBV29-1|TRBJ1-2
CSLRTGESNYGYTF
TGCAGCTTAAGGACAGGGGAAAGTAACTATGGCTACACCTTC
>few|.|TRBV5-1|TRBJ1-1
CASSSGTANTEAFF
TGCGCCAGCAGCTCAGGTACAGCCAACACTGAAGCTTTCTTT
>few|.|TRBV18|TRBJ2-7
CASSAGPADTEQYF
TGTGCCAGCTCAGCGGGACCTGCGGACACCGAGCAGTACTTC
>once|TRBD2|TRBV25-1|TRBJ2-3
CASSGGLAGYTDTQYF
TGTGCCAGCAGTGGCGGACTAGCGGGCTACACAGATACGCAGTATTTT
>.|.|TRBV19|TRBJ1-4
CASSPRGKRGEKLFF
TGTGCCAGTAGTCCCCGGGGTAAACGGGGTGAAAAACTGTTTTTT
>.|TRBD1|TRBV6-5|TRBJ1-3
CASRSDRGLRNTIYF
TGTGCCAGCAGGTCCGACAGGGGGCTAAGAAACACCATATATTTT
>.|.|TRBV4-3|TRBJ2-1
CASSQDATSFAYNEQFF
TGCGCCAGCAGCCAAGACGCCACTAGCTTCGCCTACAATGAGCAGTTCTTC
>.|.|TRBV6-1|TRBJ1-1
CASSELVNTEAFF
TGTGCCAGCAGTGAATTAGTGAACACTGAAGCTTTCTTT
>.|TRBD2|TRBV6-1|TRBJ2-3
CASSASTSGGGTDTQYF
TGTGCCAGCAGTGCCAGCACTAGCGGGGGGGGCACAGATACGCAGTATTTT
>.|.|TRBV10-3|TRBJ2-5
CAISEGAEQETQYF
TGTGCCATCAGTGAGGGAGCGGAGCAAGAGACCCAGTACTTC
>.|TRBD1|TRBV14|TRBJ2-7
CASSPRDRGNYEQYF
TGTGCCAGCAGCCCCCGGGACAGGGGAAACTACGAGCAGTACTTC
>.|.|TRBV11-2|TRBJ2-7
CASSSNQGGLGYEQYF
TGTGCCAGCAGCTCGAACCAAGGCGGGTTGGGCTACGAGCAGTACTTC